The 21 T cell receptor beta chains listed next were all sequenced from one sample in a study of blood T cell repertoires in COVID-19. Sequencing used immunoSEQ multiplex PCR; TCRdb keeps in-frame clones, though not all of them. The sample holds around 310,000 clones, 75% to 90% seen once. The sequencing sample was made of PBMCs or T cells enriched from blood (not recorded which). These TCRs come from a man aged 25 to 40 who had recovered from COVID-19.

This clone has just one count. V gene TRBV11-2 combines with J gene TRBJ1-2; possible D gene TRBD1, 5 bases. The V gene's germline CDR1 is SGHAT and CDR2 FQNNGV. V lost 2 bases and J 4 bases, leaving 14 bases between the germline ends. The CDR3 sequence is 15 residues long. The CDR3 DNA is TGTGCCAGCAGCTTATTGCTCGACAGAGCCTATGGCTACACCTTC. Its protein product is CASSLLLDRAYGYTF.

V and J are TRBV4-1 and TRBJ1-6, with 7 positions matching TRBD1. V was clipped by 0 bases and J by 7 bases; unmatched bases: 6. The V gene's germline CDR1 is MGHRA and CDR2 YSYEKL. This CDR3 has 16 amino acids. This CDR3 reads CASSQDQQGYNSPLHF. Written as DNA, the CDR3 is TGCGCCAGCAGCCAAGATCAACAGGGGTACAATTCACCCCTCCACTTT.

This clone has a handful of counts. The V call is TRBV19, the J call TRBJ1-2; 9 nucleotides agree with TRBD1. Looked up from germline, CDR1 is LNHDA and CDR2 is SQIVND (reference sequence). J gave up 5 bases and V 4 bases, and 5 bases lay outside the gene matches. The CDR3 sequence is 14 residues long. CDR3 protein: CASSRRQGEYGYTF. CDR3 nucleotides: TGTGCCAGTAGTAGGAGACAGGGGGAATATGGCTACACCTTC.

This sequence joins TRBV7-8 and TRBJ1-3; TRBD1 matches at 8 bases. CDR1 SGHVS and CDR2 FQNEAQ come from the germline V gene. After removal of 5 bases from V and 4 bases from J, the junction contained 4 bases not matched to a gene. This CDR3 comprises 14 residues. This CDR3 is CASSTRTGGNTIYF. CDR3 nucleotide sequence: TGTGCCAGCAGCACCCGGACAGGGGGAAACACCATATATTTT.

This clone was counted only a few times. The chain combines TRBV30 with TRBJ2-2; D not resolved. Germline values: CDR1 GTSNPN, CDR2 SVGIG (reference sequence). Trimming took off 3 bases at V and 1 base at J, with 9 bases between the two ends. The CDR3 sequence is 14 residues long. CDR3 in amino acids: CAWSGGLNTGELFF. Written as DNA, the CDR3 is TGTGCCTGGAGCGGCGGATTGAACACCGGGGAGCTGTTTTTT.

This clone was recorded once. The V call is TRBV7-9, the J call TRBJ1-2, with D possibly TRBD1 on 6 matching bases. Germline V gene data show CDR1 as SEHNR and CDR2 as FQNEAQ (reference sequence). The CDR3 spans 15 residues. V was shortened by 4 bases and J by 6 bases, with 18 bases between the two germline ends. CDR3: CASSSGQSLFDGYTF. Written as DNA, the CDR3 is TGTGCCAGCAGCTCCGGACAGAGCCTATTTGATGGCTACACCTTC. The variable domain in full, completed from reference TRBV7-9 and TRBJ1-2, reads DTGVSQNPRHKITKRGQNVTFRCDPISEHNRLYWYRQTLGQGPEFLTYFQNEAQLEKSRLLSDRFSAERPKGSFSTLEIQRTEQGDSAMYLCASSSGQSLFDGYTFGSGTRLTVV.

The genes are TRBV2 and TRBJ2-3, with D tentatively TRBD2 (5 bases). This CDR3 is built from 11 residues. Germline CDR1 is SNHLY and CDR2 is FYNNEI. Trimming cost V 8 bases and J 6 bases, with 9 bases left between them. The CDR3 spells CASDYADTQYF. The CDR3 DNA follows: TGTGCCAGCGACTATGCGGATACGCAGTATTTT.

A few counts support this clone. The rearrangement joins TRBV10-3 to TRBJ1-2, with D unclear. The CDR3 runs to 13 residues. Germline V gene data show CDR1 as ENHRY and CDR2 as SYGVKD. Trimming shortened V by 7 bases and J by 4 bases, and 13 bases separated the two germline ends. CDR3 nucleotide sequence: TGTGCCATCAAGCCCCCAGAGGGCTATGGCTACACCTTC. It specifies CAIKPPEGYGYTF.

J is TRBJ2-7 and V is TRBV19, with D tentatively TRBD1 (5 bases). The CDR3 runs to 12 residues. CDR1 is LNHDA and CDR2 is SQIVND in the germline V gene (reference sequence). Between the trimmed V and J ends, which lost 0 bases and 5 bases, there was a span of 5 bases. CDR3 coding DNA: TGTGCCAGTAGTATAGAAGGGGACGAGCAGTACTTC. Protein: CASSIEGDEQYF.

The rearrangement links TRBV7-2 to TRBJ2-7; 8 positions agree with TRBD1. The junction had 8 bases not matched to a gene; V was cut back by 5 bases and J by 5 bases. The CDR3 extends over 14 amino acids. Germline CDR1 is SGHTA and CDR2 is FQGNSA. As DNA, the CDR3 is TGTGCCAGCAGCCGCGGACAGGGCCGGGACGAGCAGTACTTC. It codes for CASSRGQGRDEQYF.

CDR3 DNA sequence: TGTGCCAGCAGCCCGAGCCGGGGGTCGTCTGAAGCTTTCTTT. Its translation is CASSPSRGSSEAFF. The chain employs TRBV7-9 and TRBJ1-1; D is possibly TRBD1 (5 bases). V lost 5 bases and J lost 6, with 16 bases in between. Germline values: CDR1 SEHNR, CDR2 FQNEAQ (reference sequence). CDR3 length: 14 residues. Complete variable domain (other parts from reference TRBV7-9 and TRBJ1-1): DTGVSQNPRHKITKRGQNVTFRCDPISEHNRLYWYRQTLGQGPEFLTYFQNEAQLEKSRLLSDRFSAERPKGSFSTLEIQRTEQGDSAMYLCASSPSRGSSEAFFGQGTRLTVV.

The V and J genes are TRBV7-9 and TRBJ2-3; 7 bases are shared with TRBD2. Germline CDR1 is SEHNR and CDR2 is FQNEAQ (reference sequence). This CDR3 is 14 amino acids long. Trimming at V came to 5 bases and at J to 5 bases, leaving 7 bases not matched to a gene. This CDR3 reads CASSPGGSGDTQYF. In nucleotides, the CDR3 is TGTGCCAGCAGCCCCGGGGGGTCAGGAGATACGCAGTATTTT.

The CDR3 here is CASSEDLGTGSSSPLHF. CDR3 DNA sequence: TGTGCCAGCAGTGAAGATCTTGGGACAGGGTCAAGTTCACCCCTCCACTTT. V is TRBV6-1 and J is TRBJ1-6, with 9 bases aligning to TRBD1. The J segment lost 9 bases and the V segment lost 1 base, leaving 10 bases of the junction unmatched. The CDR3 runs to 17 residues. Germline CDR1 and CDR2: MNHNS and SASEGT.

V gene TRBV9 combines with J gene TRBJ2-2, with 8 nucleotides matching TRBD2. V was pared by 0 bases and J by 0 bases, with 13 bases of the junction left unmatched. This CDR3 has 20 amino acids. Germline V gene sequence: CDR1 SGDLS, CDR2 YYNGEE. For the CDR3, the DNA is TGTGCCAGCAGCGTAGCTACGGGGTTAGCGGGGCCCTCGAACACCGGGGAGCTGTTTTTT. Translating gives CASSVATGLAGPSNTGELFF.

The chain links TRBV5-8 to TRBJ2-3; 7 bases line up with TRBD2. The CDR3 runs 15 residues. Per germline, CDR1 SGHTS and CDR2 YDEGEE. J gave up 4 bases and V 4 bases, and 9 bases lay outside the gene matches. CDR3 amino acids: CASSQTSLGSDTQYF. The CDR3 DNA follows: TGTGCCAGCAGCCAGACTAGCTTGGGGTCAGATACGCAGTATTTT. Based on the CDR3 plus reference TRBV5-8 and TRBJ2-3, the full variable domain is EAGVTQSPTHLIKTRGQQATLRCSPISGHTSVYWYQQALGLGLQFLLWYDEGEERNRGNFPPRFSGRQFPNYSSELNVNALELEDSALYLCASSQTSLGSDTQYFGPGTRLTVL.

The chain combines TRBV11-2 with TRBJ1-5, with D possibly matching TRBD1 (5 bases). The germline V and J ends were trimmed by 1 base and 4 bases, with 11 bases remaining between them. CDR3 length: 15 residues. The germline gives CDR1 SGHAT, CDR2 FQNNGV. The CDR3 coding sequence is TGTGCCAGCAGCTTAGGTGCAGGGAGGAATCAGCCCCAGCATTTT. This sequence encodes CASSLGAGRNQPQHF.

This clone was picked up one time. The chain has TRBV10-3 and TRBJ1-4, with D maybe TRBD1 (6 bases). V was shortened by 5 bases and J by 7 bases, with 11 bases between the two germline ends. The CDR3 has 13 residues. Germline CDR1 ENHRY, CDR2 SYGVKD. In nucleotides, the CDR3 is TGTGCCATCAGTACACAGGGCGTTGAAAAACTGTTTTTT. Its translation is CAISTQGVEKLFF.

This clone has just one count. The rearrangement links TRBV30 to TRBJ1-6, with 7 bases fitting TRBD1. This CDR3 is 13 amino acids long. V was clipped by 6 bases and J by 10 bases; unmatched bases: 9. Germline loops: CDR1 GTSNPN, CDR2 SVGIG (reference sequence). CDR3 residues: CACNYRDSSPLHF. The CDR3 coding sequence is TGTGCCTGTAATTACCGGGACAGCTCACCCCTCCACTTT.

The CDR3 DNA reads TGTGCCTGGAGTCGCCAGGATAATTCACCCCTCCACTTT. Protein: CAWSRQDNSPLHF. The chain links TRBV30 to TRBJ1-6; D remains unclear. The ends were cut back, 2 bases at V and 5 bases at J, with 7 bases in the middle. The germline CDR1 and CDR2 sequences are GTSNPN and SVGIG (reference sequence). The length of the CDR3 is 13 residues.

This clone showed up just a few times. The chain links TRBV15 to TRBJ2-7; 7 bases agree with TRBD1. CDR1 LNHNV and CDR2 YYDKDF come from the germline V gene (reference sequence). The CDR3 contains 15 residues. The ends lost 0 bases at V and 4 bases at J; junction bases unmatched: 6. CDR3 bases: TGTGCCACCAGCAGAGATCAGGGGGAAACGTACGAGCAGTACTTC. Encoded protein: CATSRDQGETYEQYF.

The chain uses TRBV19 and TRBJ2-2; D unclear. Germline V lookup: CDR1 LNHDA, CDR2 SQIVND (reference sequence). The CDR3 sequence is 12 residues long. The V end lost 8 bases, the J end lost 1 base, and 5 bases lay between the germline ends. Written as DNA, the CDR3 is TGTGCCAGTCTCTTGAACACCGGGGAGCTGTTTTTT. It specifies CASLLNTGELFF.